This T cell receptor (beta chain) was obtained from a study of blood T cell repertoires in COVID-19. Study in general: Spain, Italy and the United States supplied samples that represented acute and convalescent COVID-19.

Original analysis: Estimates of nucleated cell counts were drawn from the amplification of reference gene primers. Produced via immunoSEQ multiplex PCR; TCRdb's table is partial and in-frame only. The DNA gave D and trimming, while V, J and clone size come from that table. The data hold 100,000 to 150,000 clones, with around 76% observed a single time. The CDR3 has 16 residues. Per germline, CDR1 SGHRS and CDR2 YFSETQ. V was trimmed by 0 bases and J by 4 bases, leaving 16 bases between them. Sequenced material: peripheral blood. The genes are TRBV5-1 and TRBJ1-2; weak D call: TRBD1 (6 bases). This TCR derives from a man aged 65 to 79 with acute or convalescent COVID-19. CDR3 sequence (DNA): TGCGCCAGCAGCTTGGGCCCGTCGACAGGAGGCTATGGCTACACCTTC. Its protein product is CASSLGPSTGGYGYTF.